The rows below give T cell receptor beta chains drawn from one sample of a study of blood T cell repertoires in COVID-19. TCRdb's copy holds only in-frame clones and misses some; the assay was immunoSEQ multiplex PCR. The sample shows around 120,000 clones, over 75% of them seen only once. Sequencing was performed on peripheral blood. The receptors were gathered from a man aged 50 or older with acute or convalescent COVID-19. Each CDR3 is given without its conserved first and last residue. Size values are once, few and many counts, or a class for expanded clones, and some rows have none.

clone_size: .; j_call: TRBJ2-3; v_call: TRBV7-2; cdr3_aa: ASSALAGSSTDTQY
clone_size: .; j_call: TRBJ2-2; v_call: TRBV11-2; cdr3_aa: ASRPFGTGELF
clone_size: once; j_call: TRBJ2-5; v_call: TRBV19; cdr3_aa: ASSRQGETQY
clone_size: .; j_call: TRBJ1-4; v_call: TRBV19; cdr3_aa: ASSIWDSQKLF
clone_size: once; j_call: TRBJ2-7; v_call: TRBV3-1/TRBV3-2; cdr3_aa: AILAGPSYEQY
clone_size: .; j_call: TRBJ1-1; v_call: TRBV7-9; cdr3_aa: ASSSNGETEAF
clone_size: .; j_call: TRBJ1-6; v_call: TRBV27; cdr3_aa: ASSFQGSSYNSPLH
clone_size: once; j_call: TRBJ2-7; v_call: TRBV4-1; cdr3_aa: ASSQGAGDGNEQY
clone_size: .; j_call: TRBJ2-1; v_call: TRBV4-1; cdr3_aa: ASSRSLAGTANEQF
clone_size: once; j_call: TRBJ2-3; v_call: TRBV4-1; cdr3_aa: ASSQERPTDTQY
clone_size: .; j_call: TRBJ2-7; v_call: TRBV2; cdr3_aa: ASSVGGPYEQY
clone_size: .; j_call: TRBJ2-5; v_call: TRBV5-1; cdr3_aa: ASSLDRGWETQY
clone_size: .; j_call: TRBJ2-1; v_call: TRBV2; cdr3_aa: ASSDVSSGSYNNEQF
clone_size: .; j_call: TRBJ2-2; v_call: TRBV19; cdr3_aa: ASSMDRVVNTGELF
clone_size: once; j_call: TRBJ1-5; v_call: TRBV6-5; cdr3_aa: ASGRGGQPQH
clone_size: .; j_call: TRBJ1-4; v_call: TRBV11-2; cdr3_aa: ASSLSQGINEKLF
clone_size: few; j_call: TRBJ2-1; v_call: TRBV24-1; cdr3_aa: ATSEGLLGWGNEQF
clone_size: once; j_call: TRBJ2-2; v_call: TRBV19; cdr3_aa: ASSRTPRTSGRTGELF
clone_size: .; j_call: TRBJ1-2; v_call: TRBV5-1; cdr3_aa: ASSWDSLNYGYT
clone_size: .; j_call: TRBJ1-1; v_call: TRBV29-1; cdr3_aa: SGIEYENTEAF
clone_size: .; j_call: TRBJ1-4; v_call: TRBV27; cdr3_aa: ASSLARGGDNEKLF
clone_size: .; j_call: TRBJ1-6; v_call: TRBV5-1; cdr3_aa: ASSLVRTGDWNSPLH
clone_size: .; j_call: TRBJ2-7; v_call: TRBV28; cdr3_aa: ASGTGTSGRAHEQY
clone_size: .; j_call: TRBJ1-1; v_call: TRBV27; cdr3_aa: ASSLSRGTEAF
clone_size: .; j_call: TRBJ1-2; v_call: TRBV6-5; cdr3_aa: ASKTLLGGYT
clone_size: .; j_call: TRBJ2-7; v_call: TRBV27; cdr3_aa: ASSWGEGGSPYEQY
clone_size: .; j_call: TRBJ2-1; v_call: TRBV6-2/TRBV6-3; cdr3_aa: ASSASGTGYNEQF
clone_size: .; j_call: TRBJ2-3; v_call: TRBV19; cdr3_aa: ASSLGQGYTDTQY